Below, one T cell receptor (beta chain) is given with its context. The antigen is unknown. The sample is drawn from a study of shared clonotypes between healthy human individuals. The CDR3 is 17 amino acids. Losses at the gene ends were 7 bases for V and 0 bases for J; bases not matched to a gene: 7. Germline V CDR1 and CDR2: SNHLY, FYNNEI. Study outcomes and limitations: Memory subsets had estimated richness that was generally smaller than that of naive subsets. Despite large depth, rarefaction showed incomplete sorted-subset sequencing.

The genomic DNA of each subset was split evenly across several immunoSEQ plates. Some clones are missing from TCRdb's copy, which holds only in-frame ones; the method was immunoSEQ multiplex PCR. The sample comprises approximately 340,000 clones, around 74% of which are singletons, and around 10% rests with the top ten. The sequence was collected from a man in his thirties or forties in good health. Source material: memory CD4+ T cells sorted from blood. Subset specified: CD45RA-negative fraction. The rearrangement joins TRBV2 to TRBJ2-4; 12 bases align to TRBD2. CDR3 sequence: CASTLAGGMPAKNIQYF. CDR3 sequence (DNA): TGTGCCAGCACCCTAGCGGGAGGGATGCCAGCCAAAAACATTCAGTACTTC.